One and the same sample provided the 5 T cell receptor beta chains below, sequenced in a study of blood T cell repertoires in COVID-19. Data came from immunoSEQ multiplex PCR; TCRdb stores just in-frame clones and leaves some out. The sample has roughly 200,000 clones, approximately 86% seen once; the top ten hold about 4.6%. Sequencing was carried out using PBMCs or T cells enriched from blood (not recorded which). The source of these receptors is a woman in her twenties or thirties who had been exposed to COVID-19.

The V gene is TRBV9, the J gene TRBJ1-6; D is unresolved. Per the germline V gene, CDR1 is SGDLS and CDR2 is YYNGEE. The CDR3 is 15 residues long. V was trimmed by 0 bases and J by 2 bases, leaving 6 bases between them. The DNA of the CDR3 is TGTGCCAGCAGCGTAGTCGGAGCCTATAATTCACCCCTCCACTTT. Translating it yields CASSVVGAYNSPLHF.

The CDR3 coding sequence is TGTGCCAGCAGTTCCACAGGGGGTCGGAATCAGCCCCAGCATTTT. Translation: CASSSTGGRNQPQHF. This rearrangement joins TRBV28 to TRBJ1-5; TRBD1 matches at 8 bases. Germline CDR1 and CDR2: MDHEN and SYDVKM. V lost 4 bases and J lost 4; bases outside the gene matches: 6. This CDR3 spans 15 amino acids.

The rearrangement uses TRBV4-1 and TRBJ1-2; the D gene is possibly TRBD1 (5 bases). Germline V lookup: CDR1 MGHRA, CDR2 YSYEKL. This CDR3 is 15 amino acids long. Trimming removed 4 bases from V and 7 bases from J, with 19 bases in between. CDR3 bases: TGCGCCAGCAGCCTTGGGCGGGGAGGGGAGGCTGGCTACACCTTC. This encodes CASSLGRGGEAGYTF.

The chain carries TRBV5-1 and TRBJ2-5, with D hard to call. V lost 0 bases and J lost 5, with 11 bases in between. The germline gives CDR1 SGHRS, CDR2 YFSETQ. The CDR3 totals 14 residues. CDR3 nucleotides: TGCGCCAGCAGCTTGGCGTCTCACGGGGAGACCCAGTACTTC. It codes for CASSLASHGETQYF.

The chain carries TRBV9 and TRBJ2-7, with 7 bases matching TRBD1. Germline CDR1 SGDLS, CDR2 YYNGEE. CDR3 size: 14 residues. V lost 2 bases and J lost 4; bases outside the gene matches: 6. CDR3 loop: CASSVGQEPYEQYF. CDR3 DNA: TGTGCCAGCAGCGTCGGACAGGAGCCATACGAGCAGTACTTC.